The 20 T cell receptor beta chains presented below share a single source sample, sequenced in a study of molecular identifiers for immune sequencing clone quantification. One entry per CDR3 protein, called by TCRdb with MiXCR from the PCR reads. Of 100,000 or so distinct CDR3 sequences listed, roughly a third are singletons. Sequencing input: naive CD8+ T cells from blood, with Jurkat cell RNA spiked in. Subset given: FACS-sorted CD8+CD4-CCR7+CD45RA+ naive T cells. These receptors came from a human donor in good health. Some libraries in this study had Jurkat cell RNA spiked in.

This clonotype was recorded a few times. The chain combines TRBV18 with TRBJ2-7, with TRBD1 identical over 7 bases. The germline V gene has CDR1 KGHSH and CDR2 LQKENI. The ends lost 2 bases at V and 3 bases at J; junction bases unmatched: 7. The CDR3 is 15 amino acids. In DNA form, the CDR3 reads TGTGCCAGCTCACCAGCTCCGGGACAGAGCTACGAGCAGTACTTC. It specifies CASSPAPGQSYEQYF.

The sample holds many counts of this clonotype. The chain is built from TRBV4-1 and TRBJ2-4; D is perhaps TRBD2 (5 bases). CDR3 length: 14 residues. Germline-derived CDR1 and CDR2 are MGHRA and YSYEKL. V was pared by 1 base and J by 16 bases, with 20 bases between. The CDR3 region has the DNA TGCGCCAGCAGCCAAGCTGAGAGCGATGGGAGCGCATACTTC. Translating gives CASSQAESDGSAYF.

The J gene is TRBJ2-3, the V gene TRBV27; D gene unclear. V was cut by 5 bases and J by 11 bases, with 14 bases left in between. The CDR3 has 12 residues. CDR1 is MNHEY, CDR2 SMNVEV, per germline (reference sequence). The CDR3 loop reads CASSPPRDRQYF. DNA of the CDR3: TGTGCCAGCAGTCCGCCAAGGGATCGGCAGTATTTT.

Turning to this clonotype: Germline and junction disagree at one end, which may indicate a read error. The chain recombines TRBV15 with TRBJ2-6; D is perhaps TRBD1 or TRBD2 (5 bases each). The CDR3 runs 18 residues. Per germline, CDR1 LNHNV and CDR2 YYDKDF (reference sequence). The CDR3 coding sequence is TGTGCCACCAGCAGAGATCGGGGTAGTCCCTCTGGGGCCATCGTCCTGACTTTC. Translating it yields CATSRDRGSPSGAIVLTF.

This chain uses TRBV27 with TRBJ2-7; unclear D gene. Trimming removed 11 bases from V and 4 bases from J, with 18 bases in between. The CDR3 covers 13 residues. In germline, CDR1 is MNHEY, CDR2 SMNVEV (reference sequence). CDR3 region: CASQERAAYEQYF. CDR3 nucleotides: TGTGCCTCACAAGAGCGTGCTGCGTACGAGCAGTACTTC.

As for this clonotype: This may be a read error: a much more frequent sequence differs by one nucleotide. V gene TRBV13 combines with J gene TRBJ2-3; the D gene could be TRBD1 or TRBD2 (6 bases each). Per germline, CDR1 PRHDT and CDR2 FYEKMQ (reference sequence). V was shortened by 5 bases and J by 3 bases, with 15 bases between the two germline ends. This CDR3 spans 15 amino acids. The CDR3 DNA follows: TGTGCCAGCAGCGCGGGACAAGCGTTGACAGATACGCAGTATTTT. As protein: CASSAGQALTDTQYF.

In this sample, this clonotype turned up many times. The chain carries TRBV28 and TRBJ2-1; 11 bases align to TRBD2. Germline CDR1 MDHEN, CDR2 SYDVKM. CDR3 length: 16 amino acids. The V segment lost 5 bases and the J segment 7 bases; nucleotides outside the gene matches: 10. CDR3: CASSPPRLAGLNEQFF. The CDR3 DNA sequence: TGTGCCAGCAGTCCCCCAAGACTAGCGGGACTGAATGAGCAGTTCTTC.

In the case of this clonotype: A much larger clonotype is one base distant, so this may be a read error. Given the absence of the conserved phenylalanine or tryptophan at the CDR3 end, a read error is likely. The chain couples TRBV28 to TRBJ1-1; D is undetermined. There are 13 residues in the CDR3. V was clipped by 5 bases and J by 4 bases, with 11 bases between them. Germline V CDR1 and CDR2: MDHEN, SYDVKM. Written as DNA, the CDR3 is TGTGCCAGCAGTCAAATTAGACCCACTGAAGCTTTCTTG. It is translated as CASSQIRPTEAFL.

The chain couples TRBV27 to TRBJ2-3; D possibly uses TRBD1 or TRBD2 (5 bases each). Germline CDR1 reads MNHEY; CDR2 reads SMNVEV (reference sequence). Trimming removed 4 bases at V and 5 bases at J, with 13 bases between. The CDR3 consists of 14 residues. The CDR3 loop reads CASSYGGAVDTQYF. CDR3 nucleotides: TGTGCCAGCAGTTATGGGGGAGCGGTAGATACGCAGTATTTT.

This clonotype was seen just once. Possible read error: a much larger clone is one base away. V and J are TRBV7-2 and TRBJ1-4, with TRBD1 as a possible D gene (6 bases). From germline, CDR1 is SGHTA and CDR2 FQGNSA. The CDR3 is made up of 14 amino acids. The CDR3 loop is CASGFTGLGEKLFF. The CDR3 coding sequence is TGTGCCAGCGGCTTTACAGGGTTAGGGGAAAAACTGTTTTTT.

The chain recombines TRBV6-2 or TRBV6-3 with TRBJ2-1; D is undetermined. Deletions cut 0 bases from V and 2 bases from J, with 11 bases between. The CDR3 has 16 residues. CDR1 and CDR2 (germline): MNHEY, SVGEGT. Here the CDR3 DNA reads TGTGCCAGCAGTTACTCGGATTCAAGCACCTACAATGAGCAGTTCTTC. Its translation: CASSYSDSSTYNEQFF.

The chain joins TRBV11-2 to TRBJ2-3; no clear D gene. Germline V gene lookup returns CDR1 SGHAT and CDR2 FQNNGV. Trimming cost V 0 bases and J 6 bases, with 10 bases left between them. The CDR3 is made up of 14 amino acids. DNA for the CDR3: TGTGCCAGCAGCTTAGAAACGGGCCGGGATACGCAGTATTTT. As protein: CASSLETGRDTQYF.

The chain recombines TRBV20-1 with TRBJ1-2; no clear D. V was cut by 5 bases and J by 6 bases, with 7 bases left in between. CDR1 and CDR2 (germline): DFQATT, SNEGSKA (reference sequence). The CDR3 is 10 amino acids. The DNA of the CDR3 is TGCAGTGCTTCAGGAGATGGCTACACCTTC. Its translation is CSASGDGYTF.

The chain has TRBV25-1 and TRBJ2-3; 7 bases align to TRBD2. Germline assignment: CDR1 MGHDK and CDR2 SYGVNS. The CDR3 runs 13 residues. V gave up 4 bases and J gave up 6 bases; unmatched junction bases: 4. CDR3 region: CASSGTSVDTQYF. The CDR3 DNA reads as TGTGCCAGCAGTGGAACTAGCGTCGATACGCAGTATTTT.

The chain uses TRBV9 and TRBJ2-7; tentative D call: TRBD2 (5 bases). Trimming pared 4 bases from V and 9 bases from J, leaving 14 bases between. The CDR3 contains 12 residues. The V gene's germline CDR1 is SGDLS and CDR2 YYNGEE. CDR3 protein: CASSSLGGAQYF. The CDR3 coding sequence is TGTGCCAGCAGCTCCCTAGGAGGAGCGCAGTACTTC.

With regard to this clonotype: This may be a read error: a much more frequent sequence differs by one nucleotide. The chain employs TRBV28 and TRBJ2-1; TRBD2 matches at 11 bases. The CDR3 contains 14 residues. From germline, CDR1 is MDHEN and CDR2 SYDVKM. CDR3 amino acids: CASSQLAGDYEQIF. DNA for the CDR3: TGTGCCAGCAGCCAACTAGCGGGAGACTATGAGCAGATCTTC.

Many counts were recorded for this clonotype. The rearrangement joins TRBV27 to TRBJ1-2; unclear D gene. Germline CDR1 and CDR2: MNHEY and SMNVEV (reference sequence). This CDR3 comprises 13 residues. Trimming shortened V by 3 bases and J by 4 bases, and 9 bases separated the two germline ends. CDR3 residues: CASSFHTSYGYTF. CDR3 nucleotide sequence: TGTGCCAGCAGTTTTCATACATCCTATGGCTACACCTTC.

This clonotype was seen a few times. The chain combines TRBV7-2 with TRBJ2-1; 10 nucleotides match TRBD2. The trim removed 2 bases at V and 6 bases at J, leaving 4 bases unmatched. The germline gives CDR1 SGHTA, CDR2 FQGNSA. The CDR3 spans 15 residues. CDR3 in DNA: TGTGCCAGCAGCTTAACTAGCGGGGCGTTCAATGAGCAGTTCTTC. It yields the protein CASSLTSGAFNEQFF.

About this clonotype: This may arise from a read error, as a much more abundant clone is one base away. The chain is built from TRBV11-1 and TRBJ1-5; D remains unclear. Germline CDR1 is SGHAT and CDR2 is FQDESV (reference sequence). The CDR3 loop spans 13 amino acids. The chain's CDR3 is CASSLDWNQPLHF. For the CDR3, the DNA is TGTGCCAGCAGCTTAGACTGGAATCAGCCCCTGCATTTT.

Only a few counts were recorded for this clonotype. This sequence joins TRBV27 and TRBJ2-2, with 8 positions matching TRBD2. The CDR3 extends over 15 amino acids. The V gene's germline CDR1 is MNHEY and CDR2 SMNVEV (reference sequence). Unmatched junction bases numbered 3, after V lost 3 bases and J lost 3 bases. CDR3 in amino acids: CASSLAGGYTGELFF. CDR3 sequence (DNA): TGTGCCAGCAGTTTGGCGGGAGGATACACCGGGGAGCTGTTTTTT.